This T cell receptor beta chain was captured by sequencing in a study of PD-1 blockade in mismatch repair-deficient tumors. The wider study: Patients had about eleven mismatch repair-deficient cancer types and were previously treated and progressing. Study outcomes and limitations: After pembrolizumab, tumor-resident clones rose rapidly, then generally contracted before radiologic responses.

Three pembrolizumab responders had their TCRs sequenced. Germline V gene data show CDR1 as ENHRY and CDR2 as SYGVKD. Trimming stripped 4 bases from V and 4 bases from J, with 8 bases between. CDR3 size: 13 residues. On this clone itself: The antigen remains unidentified.

Sequencing used immunoSEQ multiplex PCR; TCRdb keeps in-frame clones, though not all of them. The sample lists 20,000 to 25,000 clones, roughly 81% occurring once. V usage is TRBV10-3 and J usage is TRBJ1-5; no clear D. The receptor was derived from an adult with mismatch repair-deficient cancer. This material consisted of peripheral blood, taken 2 weeks after starting pembrolizumab. CDR3 sequence (DNA): TGTGCCATCAGTGTTCGCAGTAATCAGCCCCAGCATTTT. Translating it yields CAISVRSNQPQHF.